This TCR beta chain was identified during a study of control samples from healthy donors and cancer patients. Data came from immunoSEQ multiplex PCR; TCRdb stores just in-frame clones and leaves some out. The data contain 65,000 to 100,000 clones, around 92% of them singletons. The sequence was obtained from a man aged 50 to 60 in good health. The sequencing sample was made of blood.

CDR3 in amino acids: CASSYSGREVDEKLFF. As DNA, the CDR3 is TGTGCCAGCAGTTACTCGGGCAGGGAGGTTGATGAAAAACTGTTTTTT. The V and J genes are TRBV6-6 and TRBJ1-4, with TRBD1 as a possible D gene (5 bases). Germline CDR1 is MNHNY and CDR2 is SVGAGI (reference sequence). V was clipped by 0 bases and J by 6 bases, with 14 bases between them. CDR3 length equals 16 residues.